The clone carrying this T cell receptor (beta chain) was counted ten times or more. TCR cDNA, made by 5'RACE template switching, carried an added universal primer site and UMIs. MiXCR, applied by TCRdb to the 5' RACE reads, yields one record per CDR3 protein. Found here are about 310,000 distinct CDR3 sequences, roughly 3.5% of them singletons; the top ten hold around 22%. The record originates from a study of T cells after yellow fever vaccination. Across the whole study: For low cell numbers, libraries were made with SMART-Seq v4 Ultra Low Input.

The sequences come from PBMCs, collected on the day of the yellow fever booster vaccination. This sequence was found in a man between 18 and 35 years old who received the YFV17D yellow fever vaccine.

The CDR3 coding sequence is TGTGCCAGCAGCTTCCAGGGAAACATTCAGTACTTC. Its protein is CASSFQGNIQYF. The chain joins TRBV7-2 to TRBJ2-4; D perhaps matches TRBD1 (5 bases). Trimming left V 3 bases short and J 6 bases short, with 6 bases between. The CDR3 runs to 12 residues. CDR1 is SGHTA and CDR2 is FQGNSA in the germline V gene.